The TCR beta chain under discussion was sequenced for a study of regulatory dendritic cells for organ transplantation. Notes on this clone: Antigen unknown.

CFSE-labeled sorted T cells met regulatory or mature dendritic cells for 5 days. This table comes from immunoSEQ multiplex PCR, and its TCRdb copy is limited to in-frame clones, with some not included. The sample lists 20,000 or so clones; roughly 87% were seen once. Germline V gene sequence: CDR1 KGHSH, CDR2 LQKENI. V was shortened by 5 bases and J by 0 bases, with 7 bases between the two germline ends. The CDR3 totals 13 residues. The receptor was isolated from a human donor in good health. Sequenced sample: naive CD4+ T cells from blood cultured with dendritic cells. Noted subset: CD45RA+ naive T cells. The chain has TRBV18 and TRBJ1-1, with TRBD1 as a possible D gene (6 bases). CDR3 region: CASSGQMNTEAFF. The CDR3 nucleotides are TGTGCCAGCTCAGGACAGATGAACACTGAAGCTTTCTTT.